The T cell receptor (beta chain) described here comes from a study of T cell repertoires in cytomegalovirus infection. With regard to this clonotype: The antigen remains unidentified.

V was shortened by 3 bases and J by 0 bases, with 6 bases between the two germline ends. This CDR3 is 13 amino acids long. Germline CDR1 SNHLY, CDR2 FYNNEI. General study results and limits: The ex vivo response was dominated by HLA-C-restricted CMV-specific TCR beta clonotypes.

Using its own MiXCR run on the reads, TCRdb lists one record per CDR3 protein. The sample lists some 800,000 distinct CDR3 sequences; 29% were seen once. The receptor was derived from a human donor in good health (CMV status not recorded). Some clones in this sample may be carry-over from other donors' samples. This chain uses TRBV2 with TRBJ2-7; D gene ambiguous. Sequenced material: cultured CD8+ T cells from PBMCs, taken from culture after CMV antigen stimulation. CDR3 sequence: CASSDSYSYEQYF. The CDR3 DNA reads TGTGCCAGCAGTGACAGCTACTCCTACGAGCAGTACTTC.